These 27 T cell receptor beta chains were all obtained from the same sample, sequenced in a study of beta chain features in type 1 diabetes. Notes on the study in general: Moderate but significant shortening of TCRB CDR3s was recorded in all four CD4+ subsets from Type 1 diabetes patients.

Every bit of the isolated RNA underwent reverse transcription, so sequencing read expressed TCRB transcripts. Sequenced by immunoSEQ multiplex PCR; TCRdb stores in-frame clones only, minus some. The sample carries around 650,000 clones, around 11% recorded once. Their antigens remain unidentified. Sequenced input: naive CD4+ T cells from blood. These receptor sequences come from a man aged 30-40 years with type 1 diabetes.

This clone was counted a few times. This sample includes further DNA sequences coding for the same CDR3. The chain uses TRBV5-1 and TRBJ2-1, with D uncertain. The CDR3 sequence is 15 residues long. The germline gives CDR1 SGHRS, CDR2 YFSETQ. V gave up 4 bases and J gave up 4 bases, with 15 bases separating them. The CDR3 sequence: CASSLGQPSYNEQFF. The DNA for the CDR3 is TGCGCCAGCAGCCTCGGGCAGCCTTCTTACAATGAGCAGTTCTTC.

This rearrangement joins TRBV28 to TRBJ1-4; TRBD1 matches at 8 bases. The CDR3 is made up of 14 amino acids. V trimming: 4 bases; J trimming: 8 bases; junction bases outside the gene matches: 6. Germline V lookup: CDR1 MDHEN, CDR2 SYDVKM. CDR3 sequence: CASSSHGTGEKLFF. CDR3 sequence (DNA): TGTGCCAGCAGTTCGCATGGGACAGGAGAAAAACTGTTTTTT.

V usage is TRBV19 and J usage is TRBJ1-3; TRBD1 matches 7 bases. Trimming at V came to 10 bases and at J to 3 bases, leaving 3 bases not matched to a gene. Germline V gives CDR1 LNHDA, CDR2 SQIVND (reference sequence). The CDR3 totals 12 residues. The CDR3 here is CATQGGGNTIYF. The CDR3 DNA reads TGTGCCACCCAGGGGGGTGGAAACACCATATATTTT.

This rearrangement joins TRBV16 to TRBJ1-2; D uncertain. The CDR3 is made up of 15 amino acids. Germline loops: CDR1 KGHSY, CDR2 FQNENV. The V gene lost 0 bases and the J gene lost 1 base, with 9 bases spanning the gap. The CDR3 loop reads CASSQSPGHNYGYTF. The CDR3 nucleotides read TGTGCCAGCAGCCAATCTCCCGGCCATAACTATGGCTACACCTTC. Looking up the rest from reference TRBV16 and TRBJ1-2 gives the full variable domain: GEEVAQTPKHLVRGEGQKAKLYCAPIKGHSYVFWYQQVLKNEFKFLISFQNENVFDETGMPKERFSAKCLPNSPCSLEIQATKLEDSAVYFCASSQSPGHNYGYTFGSGTRLTVV.

The rearrangement links TRBV28 to TRBJ2-7, with D possibly matching TRBD1 (6 bases). Germline loops: CDR1 MDHEN, CDR2 SYDVKM. Trimming cost V 6 bases and J 3 bases, with 15 bases left between them. The CDR3 is 14 residues long. The CDR3 coding sequence is TGTGCCAGCAGATCAGGGGCGCAGTTCTACGAGCAGTACTTC. Its translation: CASRSGAQFYEQYF.

This clone was recorded a few times. V usage is TRBV7-2 and J usage is TRBJ1-2; maybe TRBD1 (6 bases). CDR1 SGHTA and CDR2 FQGNSA come from the germline V gene. The CDR3 extends over 16 amino acids. V gave up 3 bases and J gave up 4 bases, with 18 bases separating them. CDR3 region: CASSFLMLGASYGYTF. The CDR3 DNA reads as TGTGCCAGCAGCTTCCTTATGTTGGGGGCTAGCTATGGCTACACCTTC.

The V and J genes are TRBV7-9 and TRBJ2-7; D gene ambiguous. CDR3 length equals 12 residues. From germline, CDR1 is SEHNR and CDR2 FQNEAQ (reference sequence). V was clipped by 3 bases and J by 3 bases, with 6 bases between them. CDR3 residues: CASSFTNYEQYF. The CDR3 nucleotides are TGTGCCAGCAGCTTTACTAACTACGAGCAGTACTTC.

This chain uses TRBV28 with TRBJ1-2, with 8 bases that match TRBD1. Unmatched junction bases numbered 17, after V lost 6 bases and J lost 5 bases. Germline CDR1 MDHEN, CDR2 SYDVKM. This CDR3 contains 17 residues. CDR3 DNA: TGTGCCAGCAGGGGACCAGGGACAGGAGAGCTTCAATATGGCTACACCTTC. Encoded protein: CASRGPGTGELQYGYTF.

This chain links TRBV30 with TRBJ2-3; no definite D call. The germline V and J ends were trimmed by 1 base and 0 bases, with 5 bases remaining between them. There are 13 residues in the CDR3. Germline lookup yields CDR1 GTSNPN and CDR2 SVGIG (reference sequence). The CDR3, as DNA: TGTGCCTGGAGTGAGGGTAGCACAGATACGCAGTATTTT. Protein: CAWSEGSTDTQYF.

This clone was picked up a small number of times. CDR3 nucleotides: TGTGCCTGGAGTTTCCGGGACAGGATACCCCCCCTCCACTTT. It yields the protein CAWSFRDRIPPLHF. The chain carries TRBV30 and TRBJ1-6, with 8 bases that match TRBD1. J was trimmed by 13 bases and V by 2 bases; bases with no gene match: 10. The CDR3 consists of 14 residues. The germline gives CDR1 GTSNPN, CDR2 SVGIG (reference sequence).

This clone was observed at least ten times. The rearrangement links TRBV27 to TRBJ2-5; a possible D gene is TRBD1 (5 bases). Between the trimmed V and J ends, which lost 3 bases and 5 bases, there was a span of 10 bases. Germline V gene data show CDR1 as MNHEY and CDR2 as SMNVEV (reference sequence). This CDR3 region has 13 residues. The chain's CDR3 is CASSFRVRETQYF. CDR3 sequence (DNA): TGTGCCAGCAGTTTCAGGGTCCGGGAGACCCAGTACTTC.

This clone appeared a few times. This sequence joins TRBV18 and TRBJ1-1, with D maybe TRBD1 (6 bases). Germline CDR1 is KGHSH and CDR2 is LQKENI. Trimming left V 3 bases short and J 4 bases short, with 12 bases between. This CDR3 has 14 amino acids. The CDR3 region has the DNA TGTGCCAGCTCACCCCGGACAGTCCTCACTGAAGCTTTCTTT. This translates into CASSPRTVLTEAFF. Full variable domain (outside the CDR3, taken from reference TRBV18 and TRBJ1-1): NAGVMQNPRHLVRRRGQEARLRCSPMKGHSHVYWYRQLPEEGLKFMVYLQKENIIDESGMPKERFSAEFPKEGPSILRIQQVVRGDSAAYFCASSPRTVLTEAFFGQGTRLTVV.

V is TRBV4-1 and J is TRBJ1-1; D is possibly TRBD1 (6 bases). Germline CDR1 is MGHRA and CDR2 is YSYEKL. The CDR3 covers 14 residues. V dropped 3 bases and J dropped 6 bases, with 14 bases sitting between them. The CDR3 reads CASSQATGKAEAFF. CDR3 nucleotides: TGCGCCAGCAGCCAGGCGACAGGAAAGGCTGAAGCTTTCTTT.

The chain carries TRBV7-9 and TRBJ1-4, with TRBD1 as a possible D gene (5 bases). With 5 bases removed from V and 8 bases from J, the gap between germline ends came to 21 bases. Germline-derived CDR1 and CDR2 are SEHNR and FQNEAQ (reference sequence). This CDR3 has 16 amino acids. In DNA form, the CDR3 reads TGTGCCAGCAGCCCGACTTGGGACCGGAGAGGGGAAAAACTGTTTTTT. Its translation: CASSPTWDRRGEKLFF.

This clone was seen only a few times. This sequence joins TRBV4-2 and TRBJ2-7; 10 positions match TRBD1. Germline CDR1 is LGHNA and CDR2 is YNFKEQ. CDR3 length: 15 amino acids. V trimming: 4 bases; J trimming: 6 bases; junction bases outside the gene matches: 9. The CDR3 here is CASSRSGTGESEQYF. CDR3 bases: TGTGCCAGCAGCCGATCCGGGACAGGGGAATCCGAGCAGTACTTC.

Regarding this clone: Additional DNA sequences in this sample encode the identical CDR3. The chain couples TRBV2 to TRBJ2-7; D is unclear. This CDR3 has 11 residues. CDR1 and CDR2 from the germline V gene are SNHLY and FYNNEI. V lost 2 bases and J 4 bases, leaving 3 bases between the germline ends. The CDR3 nucleotides read TGTGCCAGCAGTGAAATTTACGAGCAGTACTTC. Its protein product is CASSEIYEQYF.

The chain links TRBV5-1 to TRBJ2-3, with no clear D. The CDR3 spans 13 residues. Trimming left V 1 base short and J 4 bases short, with 7 bases between. CDR1 is SGHRS, CDR2 YFSETQ, per germline. The CDR3 DNA sequence: TGCGCCAGCAGCTTGAGTGTATCAGATACGCAGTATTTT. This translates into CASSLSVSDTQYF.

This clone was detected a few times. This sample also contains other DNA sequences that code for the same CDR3. The V and J genes are TRBV9 and TRBJ2-7; D is perhaps TRBD2 (7 bases). V gave up 4 bases and J gave up 0 bases, with 17 bases separating them. The CDR3 covers 16 residues. Germline V CDR1 and CDR2: SGDLS, YYNGEE. The CDR3 protein is CASSPQGGGGSYEQYF. The CDR3 region has the DNA TGTGCCAGCAGCCCACAAGGGGGGGGCGGCTCCTACGAGCAGTACTTC.

The rearrangement links TRBV9 to TRBJ1-2, with D possibly being TRBD1 (5 bases). Germline V lookup: CDR1 SGDLS, CDR2 YYNGEE. Trimming removed 4 bases from V and 3 bases from J, with 16 bases in between. The CDR3 is 15 amino acids. CDR3 amino acids: CASSSRHVGDYGYTF. The DNA of the CDR3 is TGTGCCAGCAGCTCCCGACACGTAGGGGACTATGGCTACACCTTC. Complete variable domain (other parts from reference TRBV9 and TRBJ1-2): DSGVTQTPKHLITATGQRVTLRCSPRSGDLSVYWYQQSLDQGLQFLIQYYNGEERAKGNILERFSAQQFPDLHSELNLSSLELGDSALYFCASSSRHVGDYGYTFGSGTRLTVV.

This clone was seen many times. Different DNA sequences within this sample yield the same CDR3. The chain combines TRBV7-9 with TRBJ1-5, with 8 bases matching TRBD1. The CDR3 consists of 14 residues. J was trimmed by 4 bases and V by 3 bases; bases with no gene match: 2. CDR1 and CDR2 from the germline V gene are SEHNR and FQNEAQ (reference sequence). CDR3 protein: CASSLGQDNQPQHF. Here the CDR3 DNA reads TGTGCCAGCAGCTTGGGACAGGATAATCAGCCCCAGCATTTT.

CDR3 sequence (DNA): TGCAGCGCCCGAGGGGTCTCCTACGAGCAGTACTTC. It yields the protein CSARGVSYEQYF. The V gene is TRBV29-1, the J gene TRBJ2-7; D might be TRBD1 or TRBD2, each matching 5 bases. Trimming shortened V by 7 bases and J by 0 bases, and 10 bases separated the two germline ends. Germline V gives CDR1 SQVTM, CDR2 ANQGSEA. The length of the CDR3 is 12 residues.

The CDR3 coding sequence is TGCAGCGTTGTCGAGGGGGCCGGCGGCTACACCTTC. Amino acid sequence: CSVVEGAGGYTF. The V gene is TRBV29-1, the J gene TRBJ1-2; 7 nucleotides agree with TRBD1. The CDR3 length is 12 residues. V lost 4 bases, J lost 8 bases, and 7 bases stayed unmatched. Germline assignment: CDR1 SQVTM and CDR2 ANQGSEA. Filled out from reference TRBV29-1 and TRBJ1-2, the complete variable domain reads SAVISQKPSRDICQRGTSLTIQCQVDSQVTMMFWYRQQPGQSLTLIATANQGSEATYESGFVIDKFPISRPNLTFSTLTVSNMSPEDSSIYLCSVVEGAGGYTFGSGTRLTVV.

V usage is TRBV6-1 and J usage is TRBJ2-5, with a weak D call TRBD2 (5 bases). This CDR3 region has 16 residues. Per the germline V gene, CDR1 is MNHNS and CDR2 is SASEGT. V lost 4 bases, J lost 1 base, and 16 bases lay in between. CDR3 DNA: TGTGCCAGCAGTGCCCCCGAGAGGGCGGGCCAAGAGACCCAGTACTTC. This codes for CASSAPERAGQETQYF.

This clone showed up just a few times. The chain combines TRBV4-2 with TRBJ2-2; 7 bases are a match to TRBD2. CDR1 and CDR2 (germline): LGHNA, YNFKEQ. The CDR3 loop spans 16 amino acids. V lost 0 bases, J lost 7 bases, and 8 bases stayed unmatched. CDR3: CASSQDRGRVDGELFF. The CDR3 DNA follows: TGTGCCAGCAGCCAAGATCGCGGGAGAGTTGACGGGGAGCTGTTTTTT.

J is TRBJ1-2 and V is TRBV11-2, with 9 nucleotides matching TRBD1. V lost 4 bases to trimming and J lost 6 bases; unmatched junction nucleotides: 3. This CDR3 is 13 amino acids long. The germline V gene encodes CDR1 SGHAT and CDR2 FQNNGV. CDR3 sequence: CASSSDRGHGYTF. The CDR3 DNA reads TGTGCCAGCAGCTCGGACAGGGGTCATGGCTACACCTTC.

The chain joins TRBV6-5 to TRBJ1-6; TRBD1 matches 7 bases. V shed 6 bases and J 8 bases; nucleotides not matched to a gene: 10. Germline V gene data show CDR1 as MNHEY and CDR2 as SVGAGI. The CDR3 consists of 15 residues. Written as DNA, the CDR3 is TGTGCCAGCAGCTTACAGGGGAAACGGGATTCACCCCTCCACTTT. Translation: CASSLQGKRDSPLHF.

The CDR3 loop is CASSLLEGGFQPQHF. CDR3 DNA sequence: TGTGCCAGCAGCTTATTAGAGGGGGGATTTCAGCCCCAGCATTTT. The genes are TRBV7-9 and TRBJ1-5; perhaps TRBD1 as D (6 bases). Germline-derived CDR1 and CDR2 are SEHNR and FQNEAQ (reference sequence). This CDR3 contains 15 residues. Trimming removed 2 bases from V and 6 bases from J, with 14 bases in between.